This is a list of T cell receptor beta chains from one sample in a study of cytomegalovirus exposure and HLA in healthy donors. Here immunoSEQ multiplex PCR was the method, and the copy in TCRdb shows in-frame clones only, minus some. The sample lists around 45,000 clones; 80% to 95% were seen once. Input material: PBMCs. The origin of the receptors is a man aged 18 to 30 in good health and CMV-seronegative. Both conserved end residues are part of each CDR3. A D gene is named only where the DNA matches it firmly. The size entry is marked missing in some rows and otherwise reads once, few, many or a size class.

d_call,v_call,j_call,clone_size,cdr3_nt,cdr3_aa
TRBD2,TRBV9,TRBJ2-3,.,TGTGCCAGCAGCGTAGCCCCGGGGAGGGTTGCAGATACGCAGTATTTT,CASSVAPGRVADTQYF
.,TRBV7-2,TRBJ1-1,once,TGTGCCAGCAGCTTAGCGAATGTAATACAGCACACTGAAGCTTTCTTT,CASSLANVIQHTEAFF
.,TRBV28,TRBJ2-1,.,TGTGCCAGCAGTTTGGTAGCGAGAGAGCAGTTCTTC,CASSLVAREQFF
.,TRBV27,TRBJ1-5,.,TGTGCCAGCCGCAGCGGGGGCAGGGTGAGCAATCAGCCCCAGCATTTT,CASRSGGRVSNQPQHF
TRBD2,TRBV28,TRBJ2-3,.,TGTGCCAGCACTAGCCGGGCACTAGCGGGAGGGGGCTCCACAGATACGCAGTATTTT,CASTSRALAGGGSTDTQYF
TRBD2,TRBV6-6,TRBJ2-1,.,TGTGCCAGCAGCCCCAGCGGGGGTCTCTACAATGAGCAGTTCTTC,CASSPSGGLYNEQFF
.,TRBV11-2,TRBJ2-2,.,TGTGCCAGCAGCTTAGAGACAGTCACCGGGGAGCTGTTTTTT,CASSLETVTGELFF
.,TRBV5-1,TRBJ2-1,.,TGCGCCAGCAGCCTCGCCCCCCGGGACACGAACAATGAGCAGTTCTTC,CASSLAPRDTNNEQFF
.,TRBV29-1,TRBJ2-1,.,TGCAGCGCCGCAAGGGGAACCTACAATGAGCAGTTCTTC,CSAARGTYNEQFF
.,TRBV5-1,TRBJ2-5,.,TGCGCCAGCAGAAGCGACCAAGAGACCCAGTACTTC,CASRSDQETQYF
TRBD2,TRBV9,TRBJ2-1,.,TGTGCCAGCAGCGTAGGATCTGGCGGGAGGGGCTACAATGAGCAGTTCTTC,CASSVGSGGRGYNEQFF
TRBD1,TRBV29-1,TRBJ2-5,.,TGCAGCGTTGAACCACAGTCAGGGACAGAAGAGACCCAGTACTTC,CSVEPQSGTEETQYF
TRBD2,TRBV7-9,TRBJ2-3,once,TGTGCCAGCAGCTTAGTACTAGCGGGCTTGTTTAGCACAGATACGCAGTATTTT,CASSLVLAGLFSTDTQYF
.,TRBV7-2,TRBJ1-3,once,TGTGCCAGCAGCCCCCAGGGGCTGGGCAGGGTCGTCTCTGGAAACACCATATATTTT,CASSPQGLGRVVSGNTIYF
.,TRBV5-1,TRBJ2-7,once,TGCGCCAGCAGCTTGGGCGGGAAAGAGTCCTACGAGCAGTACTTC,CASSLGGKESYEQYF
.,TRBV18,TRBJ2-7,.,TGTGCCAGCTCACCACCTGGCCTTAGACTTTCCTACGAGCAGTACTTC,CASSPPGLRLSYEQYF
.,TRBV9,TRBJ1-1,.,TGTGCCAGCAGCGTAACCTCCGGGTCGACCACTGAAGCTTTCTTT,CASSVTSGSTTEAFF
.,TRBV19,TRBJ1-5,.,TGTGCCAGTAGGCCAGGCGATCAGCCCCAGCATTTT,CASRPGDQPQHF
TRBD2,TRBV14,TRBJ2-1,once,TGTGCCAGCGGCAGGGACCTTAGCGGGAAAGGTGAGCAGTTCTTC,CASGRDLSGKGEQFF
.,TRBV5-4,TRBJ2-5,.,TGTGCCAGCAGCTATAAAGAGACCCAGTACTTC,CASSYKETQYF
.,TRBV29-1,TRBJ2-1,.,TGCAGCGCTCGTGGTGTGAGAGGAAACAATGAGCAGTTCTTC,CSARGVRGNNEQFF
.,TRBV5-1,TRBJ1-2,once,TGCGCCAGCAGCCTGCTTACGTCGAGCCGATCTAGGGGCTACACCTTC,CASSLLTSSRSRGYTF
.,TRBV7-9,TRBJ2-7,.,TGTGCCAGCAGCCCCTCCGGGACCTACGAGCAGTACTTC,CASSPSGTYEQYF
TRBD2,TRBV18,TRBJ2-3,.,TGTGCCAGCTCACCCCTGTCTGGCGGGAGAAGAGATACGCAGTATTTT,CASSPLSGGRRDTQYF
.,TRBV5-4,TRBJ2-2,.,TGTGCCAGCAGCTTGGTTAGCCTGAACACCGGGGAGCTGTTTTTT,CASSLVSLNTGELFF
TRBD2,TRBV4-3,TRBJ2-1,.,TGCGCCAGCAGCCAAGCCCGGGGGGGTTACAATGAGCAGTTCTTC,CASSQARGGYNEQFF
TRBD2,TRBV6-4,TRBJ2-2,.,TGTGCCAGCAGTGACTCAGCTAGCGGGAGAGGCGGGGAGCTGTTTTTT,CASSDSASGRGGELFF
.,TRBV4-1,TRBJ1-5,.,TGCGCCAGCAGCCCCGGACTGCTCCAGAAACAGCCCCAGCATTTT,CASSPGLLQKQPQHF
.,TRBV5-4,TRBJ1-1,.,TGTGCCAGCAGCTTGGCCGTCGGGAGTGTTGAAGCTTTCTTT,CASSLAVGSVEAFF
TRBD1,TRBV7-8,TRBJ1-6,.,TGTGCCAGCAGCTTAGTGACAGGGCAATCACCCCTCCACTTT,CASSLVTGQSPLHF
.,TRBV6-5,TRBJ1-2,.,TGTGCCAGCAGTTATCTAGCAACAGGGACGAATGGCTACACCTTC,CASSYLATGTNGYTF
.,TRBV14,TRBJ2-3,once,TGTGCCAGCAGCCAAGGGGGAGCCCGCACAGATACGCAGTATTTT,CASSQGGARTDTQYF
TRBD2,TRBV7-3,TRBJ2-3,.,TGTGCCAGCAGCTCCCCGGGGGGAGATACGCAGTATTTT,CASSSPGGDTQYF
.,TRBV7-9,TRBJ1-5,.,TGTGCCAGCAGCAATGACAGAGGGGTGGGGGGTCAGCCCCAGCATTTT,CASSNDRGVGGQPQHF
.,TRBV28,TRBJ1-3,.,TGTGCCAGCAGTTTTGGGGCTAGGCCCAACACCATATATTTT,CASSFGARPNTIYF
TRBD1,TRBV6-1,TRBJ2-7,.,TGTGCCAGTGGGGACAGGGCCTCGTACGAGCAGTACTTC,CASGDRASYEQYF
TRBD2,TRBV7-3,TRBJ2-5,.,TGTGCCAGCAGCTTATCGCGGGGGGAGACCCAGTACTTC,CASSLSRGETQYF
.,TRBV7-6,TRBJ2-2,.,TGTGCCAGCAGCTTAGCCGGCGGCTACACCGGGGAGCTGTTTTTT,CASSLAGGYTGELFF
TRBD1,TRBV11-2,TRBJ2-5,.,TGTGCCAGCAGCTTAGCAGCAGGGGGAAAGACCCAGTACTTC,CASSLAAGGKTQYF
.,TRBV11-3,TRBJ2-2,.,TGTGCCAGCCAACAGGGTCGCGGCACCGGGGAGCTGTTTTTT,CASQQGRGTGELFF
TRBD2,TRBV7-9,TRBJ2-2,.,TGTGCCAGCAGCTGGCTGACGAGCGGGAGAGCCGGCGGGGAGCTGTTTTTT,CASSWLTSGRAGGELFF
TRBD2,TRBV11-3,TRBJ2-1,.,TGTGCCAGCAGCTCTACCGGGACTAGCGCGTACAATGAGCAGTTCTTC,CASSSTGTSAYNEQFF
.,TRBV9,TRBJ1-2,.,TGTGCCAGCAGCCCGCGGAGGACAGATAACTATGGCTACACCTTC,CASSPRRTDNYGYTF
TRBD1,TRBV6-5,TRBJ1-5,.,TGTGCCAGCAGAGTGGACAGGGATCAGCCCCAGCATTTT,CASRVDRDQPQHF
TRBD1,TRBV4-2,TRBJ2-5,.,TGTGCCAGCAGCCAAGATCAGCTAGGGGGCGTAGAGACCCAGTACTTC,CASSQDQLGGVETQYF
.,TRBV5-5,TRBJ1-5,.,TGTGCCAGCAGCTTGGCTGCGGGAGAGTATCAGCCCCAGCATTTT,CASSLAAGEYQPQHF
TRBD1,TRBV28,TRBJ2-7,.,TGTGCCAGCAGTTTGCCAGGGGGTTTCTACGAGCAGTACTTC,CASSLPGGFYEQYF
.,TRBV4-1,TRBJ2-5,.,TGCGCCAGCAGCCTAAGGCGGACTACTACCCAAGAGACCCAGTACTTC,CASSLRRTTTQETQYF
TRBD1,TRBV18,TRBJ1-5,.,TGTGCCAGCTCACAAGACAGGGTACAGCAGCCCCAGCATTTT,CASSQDRVQQPQHF
TRBD2,TRBV5-4,TRBJ2-2,.,TGTGCCAGCGGGCGGGAGAGCAACACCGGGGAGCTGTTTTTT,CASGRESNTGELFF
TRBD2,TRBV7-9,TRBJ2-3,.,TGTGCCAGCAGCTTACTAGCGGGAGGGTCCACAGATACGCAGTATTTT,CASSLLAGGSTDTQYF
.,TRBV4-2,TRBJ2-3,.,TGTGCCAGCAGCGATAGCGGAGTAAGCACAGATACGCAGTATTTT,CASSDSGVSTDTQYF
.,TRBV6-6,TRBJ2-2,.,TGTGCCAGCACCATTCCCAGGCAGGGTAGCACCGGGGAGCTGTTTTTT,CASTIPRQGSTGELFF
.,TRBV4-2,TRBJ1-2,once,TGTGCCAGCAGCCAACCCCTGGGGCATGCTAACTATGGCTACACCTTC,CASSQPLGHANYGYTF
TRBD2,TRBV5-4,TRBJ2-3,medium-sized,TGTGCCAGCAGCTTTGGGACTAGCGGAGGCACAGATACGCAGTATTTT,CASSFGTSGGTDTQYF
.,TRBV6-1,TRBJ1-1,.,TGTGCCAGCAGTGCGGTCGGGGGGGGCACTGAAGCTTTCTTT,CASSAVGGGTEAFF
.,TRBV14,TRBJ2-2,.,TGTGCCAGCAGCCAGTTCATGGAGGGCGGGGAGCTGTTTTTT,CASSQFMEGGELFF
TRBD1,TRBV9,TRBJ2-6,.,TGTGCCAGCAGCAGGACAGGGACGTCTGGGGCCAACGTCCTGACTTTC,CASSRTGTSGANVLTF
.,TRBV15,TRBJ1-1,.,TGTGCCACCAGCAGAGATCCACAGACCGAAGCTTTCTTT,CATSRDPQTEAFF
.,TRBV2,TRBJ2-5,.,TGTGCCAGCACCCGTATAAAAGCGGAAGAGACCCAGTACTTC,CASTRIKAEETQYF